This TCR beta chain was observed in a study of long-term antiretroviral therapy in people with HIV. Regarding the study as a whole: Information on adherence, resistance and therapy changes was unavailable. Whichever time point was examined, clones expanded before ART dominated the repertoire. Diversity remained lower than transplant donor controls, even though it increased after ART. Narrower CDR3 length ranges marked HIV repertoires relative to controls.

Concerning this clone itself: What it recognizes is unknown.

CDR1 KGHSH and CDR2 LQKENI come from the germline V gene. The CDR3 extends over 16 amino acids. Germline trimming cut 2 bases from V and 5 bases from J; bases unmatched to any gene: 6. With survey level as its setting, the immunoSEQ assay was v3.0. TCRdb's copy holds only in-frame clones and misses some; the assay was immunoSEQ multiplex PCR. The sample holds around 20,000 clones, approximately 84% seen once. The sequence derives from a man aged 18 to 30 with HIV. Source: unsorted PBMCs, taken 0.9 years after starting antiretroviral therapy. The V call is TRBV18, the J call TRBJ1-4; TRBD1 matches at 9 bases. The CDR3 sequence: CASSPRTGDLNEKLFF. In DNA, the CDR3 is TGTGCCAGCTCACCAAGGACAGGGGATTTGAATGAAAAACTGTTTTTT.